Following are 7 T cell receptor beta chains from one sample sequenced in a study of blood T cell repertoires in COVID-19. This table comes from immunoSEQ multiplex PCR, and its TCRdb copy is limited to in-frame clones, with some not included. Here the sample spans approximately 250,000 clones, 85% to 90% being singletons. The sample taken for sequencing was PBMCs or T cells enriched from blood (not recorded which). The receptors were gathered from a woman aged 25 to 39 who had recovered from COVID-19.

The CDR3, as DNA: TGTGCCAGCAGCTTAGAGACTTCCTACGAGCAGTACTTC. Encoded protein: CASSLETSYEQYF. The chain has TRBV11-3 and TRBJ2-7, with no clear D. The length of the CDR3 is 13 residues. V dropped 0 bases and J dropped 1 base, with 4 bases sitting between them. Germline CDR1 SGHNT, CDR2 YENEEA.

A remark on this clone: This same CDR3 is encoded by further DNA sequences in the sample. This sequence joins TRBV27 and TRBJ1-2; TRBD1 matches 7 bases. The CDR3 sequence is 13 residues long. Germline values: CDR1 MNHEY, CDR2 SMNVEV (reference sequence). The ends lost 5 bases at V and 4 bases at J; junction bases unmatched: 4. Written as DNA, the CDR3 is TGTGCCAGCAGTCGGACAGGAGTCTATGGCTACACCTTC. Translating it yields CASSRTGVYGYTF.

The genes are TRBV29-1 and TRBJ2-3; no firm D call. Trimming removed 3 bases from V and 0 bases from J, with 10 bases in between. The CDR3 totals 14 residues. Germline V gene sequence: CDR1 SQVTM, CDR2 ANQGSEA. CDR3 region: CSVERRSSTDTQYF. Here the CDR3 DNA reads TGCAGCGTTGAGAGGAGATCTAGCACAGATACGCAGTATTTT.

V gene TRBV24-1 combines with J gene TRBJ1-1; D unresolved. Trimming took off 3 bases at V and 5 bases at J, with 9 bases between the two ends. This CDR3 is built from 13 residues. Germline V CDR1 and CDR2: KGHDR, SFDVKD. The chain's CDR3 is CATSDPYFTEAFF. CDR3 DNA: TGTGCCACCAGTGATCCGTACTTTACTGAAGCTTTCTTT.

This chain uses TRBV5-1 with TRBJ1-2, with 7 bases fitting TRBD1. Unmatched junction bases numbered 7, after V lost 4 bases and J lost 10 bases. The CDR3 is made up of 12 amino acids. Germline CDR1 is SGHRS and CDR2 is YFSETQ. CDR3 in amino acids: CASSLEQGLYTF. CDR3 nucleotide sequence: TGCGCCAGCAGCCTTGAACAGGGGCTCTACACCTTC.

Only a few counts were recorded for this clone. The chain uses TRBV2 and TRBJ1-6; possibly TRBD1 for D (6 bases). Trimming took 7 bases from V and 10 from J, leaving 20 bases between them. Germline assignment: CDR1 SNHLY and CDR2 FYNNEI. The CDR3 totals 15 residues. The CDR3 DNA reads as TGTGCCAGCACCTTAGACAGGAGTGCTAGCTCACCCCTCCACTTT. This encodes CASTLDRSASSPLHF. Full variable domain (outside the CDR3, taken from reference TRBV2 and TRBJ1-6): EPEVTQTPSHQVTQMGQEVILRCVPISNHLYFYWYRQILGQKVEFLVSFYNNEISEKSEIFDDQFSVERPDGSNFTLKIRSTKLEDSAMYFCASTLDRSASSPLHFGNGTRLTVT.

The chain recombines TRBV28 with TRBJ2-7; 8 positions agree with TRBD1. There are 13 residues in the CDR3. The V and J ends lost 6 bases and 2 bases, in that order; junction bases with no gene match: 3. In germline, CDR1 is MDHEN, CDR2 SYDVKM. CDR3 sequence: CASRRTGTYEQYF. In nucleotides, the CDR3 is TGTGCCAGCAGACGGACAGGGACCTACGAGCAGTACTTC.